Below, 2 T cell receptor beta chains from the same sample are listed, as sequenced in a study of blood T cell repertoires in COVID-19. Clones were read by immunoSEQ multiplex PCR, and TCRdb kept only the in-frame ones, dropping some. Seen here are around 300,000 clones, roughly 90% observed once, and the top ten hold 2.2%. Sequenced input: peripheral blood. The receptors were sampled from a woman in her twenties or thirties with COVID-19, enrolled during active disease.

This clone was observed a single time. This chain uses TRBV12-3 or TRBV12-4 with TRBJ1-1; D perhaps matches TRBD1 (5 bases). The CDR3 contains 13 residues. V shed 2 bases and J shed 3 bases, with 7 bases lying between them. The CDR3 loop is CASSLKGDTEAFF. In nucleotides, the CDR3 is TGTGCCAGCAGTTTAAAAGGGGACACTGAAGCTTTCTTT.

V gene TRBV4-1 combines with J gene TRBJ2-7; TRBD2 matches 14 bases. This CDR3 region has 16 residues. The germline V gene has CDR1 MGHRA and CDR2 YSYEKL. V was pared by 3 bases and J by 4 bases, with 5 bases of the junction left unmatched. CDR3 DNA: TGCGCCAGCAGCCAGGGGACTAGCGGGAGTAAATACGAGCAGTACTTC. Translating gives CASSQGTSGSKYEQYF.